This T cell receptor beta chain was sequenced for a study of cytomegalovirus exposure and HLA in healthy donors. Germline CDR1 and CDR2: MGHRA and YSYEKL. V shed 0 bases and J shed 7 bases, with 10 bases lying between them. The CDR3 totals 14 residues. Sequencing used immunoSEQ multiplex PCR; TCRdb keeps in-frame clones, though not all of them. Of tens of thousands of clones in the sample, 85% to 95% are singletons; the top ten hold 5.3%. The sequence came from a man between 18 and 29 years old in good health and CMV-seropositive. The chain uses TRBV4-1 and TRBJ1-5; D gene ambiguous. Sequenced material: PBMCs. The CDR3 sequence: CASSQERVGQPQHF. CDR3 DNA sequence: TGCGCCAGCAGCCAAGAGAGGGTCGGGCAGCCCCAGCATTTT.